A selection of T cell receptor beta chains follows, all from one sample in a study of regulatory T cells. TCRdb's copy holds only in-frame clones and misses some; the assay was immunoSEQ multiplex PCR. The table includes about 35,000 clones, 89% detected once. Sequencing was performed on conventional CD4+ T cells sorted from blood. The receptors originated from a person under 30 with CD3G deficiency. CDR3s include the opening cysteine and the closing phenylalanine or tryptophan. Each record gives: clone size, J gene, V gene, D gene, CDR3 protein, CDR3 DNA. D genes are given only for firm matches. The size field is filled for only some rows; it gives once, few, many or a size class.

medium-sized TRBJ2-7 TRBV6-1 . CASSEYNSYEQYF TGTGCCAGCAGTGAGTATAACAGCTACGAGCAGTACTTC
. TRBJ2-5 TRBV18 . CASSPLGRETQYF TGTGCCAGCTCACCGCTAGGGCGAGAGACCCAGTACTTC
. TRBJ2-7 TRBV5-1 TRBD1 CASSWMGQGSSYEQYF TGCGCCAGCAGCTGGATGGGACAGGGTAGCTCCTACGAGCAGTACTTC
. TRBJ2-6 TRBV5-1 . CASSGTAGANVLTF TGCGCCAGCAGTGGGACGGCTGGGGCCAACGTCCTGACTTTC
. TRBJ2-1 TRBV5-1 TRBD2 CASRFGLAGGNEQFF TGCGCCAGCAGGTTCGGACTAGCGGGAGGCAATGAGCAGTTCTTC
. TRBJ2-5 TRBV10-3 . CAISAASGVGEQYF TGTGCCATCAGCGCCGCCTCGGGAGTCGGGGAGCAGTACTTC
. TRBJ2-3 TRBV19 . CASSIGIADTQYF TGTGCCAGTAGTATCGGGATAGCAGATACGCAGTATTTT
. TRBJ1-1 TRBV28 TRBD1 CASSLWAGGVAFF TGTGCCAGCAGTTTATGGGCAGGGGGCGTAGCTTTCTTT
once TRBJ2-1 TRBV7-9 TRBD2 CASSGGASGGSLYNEQFF TGTGCCAGCAGTGGGGGCGCTAGCGGGGGTTCCCTATACAATGAGCAGTTCTTC
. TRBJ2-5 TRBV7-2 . CASSFSPRETQYF TGTGCCAGCAGCTTCTCCCCCCGAGAGACCCAGTACTTC
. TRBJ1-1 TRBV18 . CASSPRGAGTTNKAFF TGTGCCAGCTCACCACGGGGGGCTGGGACGACGAATAAAGCTTTCTTT
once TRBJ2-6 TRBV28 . CASSFSRAAGANVLTF TGTGCCAGCAGTTTCAGCCGGGCGGCCGGGGCCAACGTCCTGACTTTC
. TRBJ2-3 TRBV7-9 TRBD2 CASSLSSGGASDTQYF TGTGCCAGCAGCTTGTCGAGCGGGGGGGCGTCAGATACGCAGTATTTT
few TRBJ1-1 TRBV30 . CAWSVAIGNPPEAFF TGTGCCTGGAGTGTAGCGATAGGGAATCCGCCTGAAGCTTTCTTT
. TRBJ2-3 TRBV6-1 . CASSELRPTGSDTQYF TGTGCCAGCAGTGAGCTCAGGCCTACCGGATCAGATACGCAGTATTTT
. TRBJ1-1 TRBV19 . CASTRDSWAGAFF TGTGCCAGTACCCGCGACAGCTGGGCTGGAGCTTTCTTT
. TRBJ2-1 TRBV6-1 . CASSSQLWNNEQFF TGTGCCAGCAGTTCCCAATTGTGGAACAATGAGCAGTTCTTC
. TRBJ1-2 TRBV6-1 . CASNPRARYGYTF TGTGCCAGCAACCCCCGGGCACGCTATGGCTACACCTTC
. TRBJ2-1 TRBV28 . CASSGGQTPTEQFF TGTGCCAGCAGTGGCGGACAGACACCCACGGAGCAGTTCTTC
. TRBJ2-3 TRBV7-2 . CASSLGQITDTQYF TGTGCCAGCAGCTTAGGACAGATCACAGATACGCAGTATTTT
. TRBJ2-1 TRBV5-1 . CASSLRGTRDNEQFF TGCGCCAGCAGCTTGCGAGGGACTCGAGACAATGAGCAGTTCTTC
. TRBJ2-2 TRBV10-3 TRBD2 CATRGLATGELFF TGTGCCACCAGAGGACTAGCCACCGGGGAGCTGTTTTTT
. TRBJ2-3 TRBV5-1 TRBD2 CASSYNGGADTQYF TGCGCCAGCAGCTACAACGGGGGGGCCGATACGCAGTATTTT
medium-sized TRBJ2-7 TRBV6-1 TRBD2 CASSVVSGNYEQYF TGTGCCAGCAGTGTCGTTAGCGGGAATTACGAGCAGTACTTC
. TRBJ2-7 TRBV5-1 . CASSPQGSYEQYF TGCGCCAGCAGCCCGCAAGGGAGTTACGAGCAGTACTTC
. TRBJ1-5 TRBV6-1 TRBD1 CATQGGFQPQHF TGTGCCACCCAGGGGGGTTTTCAGCCCCAGCATTTT
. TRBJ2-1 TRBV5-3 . CARSQFPTSNEQFF TGTGCCAGAAGCCAATTCCCGACCTCCAATGAGCAGTTCTTC
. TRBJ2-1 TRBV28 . CASSFGTSPVFF TGTGCCAGCAGTTTCGGGACCTCTCCGGTGTTCTTC
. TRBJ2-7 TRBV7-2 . CASSLKAGGEQYF TGTGCCAGCAGCTTAAAGGCAGGTGGAGAGCAGTACTTC
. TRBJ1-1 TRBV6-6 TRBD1 CASRGRQGPWGTEAFF TGTGCCAGCAGGGGACGACAGGGGCCGTGGGGGACTGAAGCTTTCTTT
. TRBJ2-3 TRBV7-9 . CASSLVGLSTDTQYF TGTGCCAGCAGCTTAGTAGGGTTAAGCACAGATACGCAGTATTTT
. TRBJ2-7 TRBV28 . CASSLSQGYDEQYF TGTGCCAGCAGTTTGTCTCAGGGATACGACGAGCAGTACTTC